The clone carrying this T cell receptor (beta chain) showed up just once. What it binds is not known. A J-beta primer mix and a sample-barcoded 5' primer were used in a second PCR of roughly 6 to 12 cycles. Sequencing yielded, for each sample, at least 2.5 million paired-end reads carrying CDR3. TCRdb redid the calling of the 5' RACE reads with MiXCR, one entry per CDR3 protein. The repertoire holds about 680,000 distinct CDR3 sequences, roughly 50% seen once, with about a third in the top ten. The data are from a study of blood T cells in healthy people across ages. CDR1 is LGHNA, CDR2 YSLEER, per germline. Trimming pared 1 base from V and 8 bases from J, leaving 11 bases between. The CDR3 totals 13 residues. Findings and limits, study-wide: The long-lived group displayed more naive CD4+ cells, plus higher diversity, than the aged donors did. Among T cells, TCR beta diversity per million cells dropped roughly linearly as age rose. The study found TCR beta diversity correlated strongly with naive T cell percentage.

The chain employs TRBV4-3 and TRBJ1-1; D perhaps matches TRBD1 (6 bases). Sequenced sample: blood. This clonotype originated in a woman in her sixties in good health. The CDR3 DNA is TGCGCCAGCAGCCAAGTCACAGGGTTCGAAGCTTTCTTT. This codes for CASSQVTGFEAFF.